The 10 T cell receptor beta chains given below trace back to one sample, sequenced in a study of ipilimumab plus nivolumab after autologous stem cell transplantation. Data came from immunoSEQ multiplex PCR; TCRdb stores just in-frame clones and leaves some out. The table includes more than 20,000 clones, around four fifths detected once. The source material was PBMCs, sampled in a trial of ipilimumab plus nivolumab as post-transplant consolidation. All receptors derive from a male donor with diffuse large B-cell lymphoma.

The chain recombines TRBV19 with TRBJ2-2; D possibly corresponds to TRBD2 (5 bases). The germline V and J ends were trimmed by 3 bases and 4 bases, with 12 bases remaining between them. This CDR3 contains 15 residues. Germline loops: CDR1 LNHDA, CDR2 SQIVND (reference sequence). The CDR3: CASSIVAAGTGELFF. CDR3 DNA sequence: TGTGCCAGTAGTATCGTAGCCGCGGGCACCGGGGAGCTGTTTTTT.

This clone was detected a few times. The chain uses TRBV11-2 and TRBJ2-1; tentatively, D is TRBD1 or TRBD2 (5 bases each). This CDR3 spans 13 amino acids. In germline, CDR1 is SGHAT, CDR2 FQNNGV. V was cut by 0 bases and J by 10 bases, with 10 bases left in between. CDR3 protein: CASSLDRGREQFF. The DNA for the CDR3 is TGTGCCAGCAGCTTAGATCGGGGCCGCGAGCAGTTCTTC.

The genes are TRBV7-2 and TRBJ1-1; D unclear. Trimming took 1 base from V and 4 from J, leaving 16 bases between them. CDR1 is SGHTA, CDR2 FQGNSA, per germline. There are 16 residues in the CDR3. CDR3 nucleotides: TGTGCCAGCAGCTTAGAAGTAAGGCGGGAAGGCACTGAAGCTTTCTTT. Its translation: CASSLEVRREGTEAFF.

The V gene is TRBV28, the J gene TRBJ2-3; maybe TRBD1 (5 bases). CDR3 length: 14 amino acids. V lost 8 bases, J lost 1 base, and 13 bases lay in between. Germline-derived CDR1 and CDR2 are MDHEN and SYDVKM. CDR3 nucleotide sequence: TGTGCCAGCTCCCGACAGTTTCGCACAGATACGCAGTATTTT. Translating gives CASSRQFRTDTQYF.

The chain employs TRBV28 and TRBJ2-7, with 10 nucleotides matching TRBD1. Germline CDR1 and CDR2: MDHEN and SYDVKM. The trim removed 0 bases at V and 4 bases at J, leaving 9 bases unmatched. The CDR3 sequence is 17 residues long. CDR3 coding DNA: TGTGCCAGCAGTTTATGGGGACAGGGGAGAGGTATGTACGAGCAGTACTTC. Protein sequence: CASSLWGQGRGMYEQYF.

In nucleotides, the CDR3 is TGTGCCAGCAGCTTAGCCGGACACTCCTACGAGCAGTACTTC. It translates to CASSLAGHSYEQYF. The chain links TRBV11-2 to TRBJ2-7, with D possibly being TRBD1 (5 bases). There are 14 residues in the CDR3. CDR1 is SGHAT and CDR2 is FQNNGV in the germline V gene. Trimming removed 1 base at V and 0 bases at J, with 7 bases between.

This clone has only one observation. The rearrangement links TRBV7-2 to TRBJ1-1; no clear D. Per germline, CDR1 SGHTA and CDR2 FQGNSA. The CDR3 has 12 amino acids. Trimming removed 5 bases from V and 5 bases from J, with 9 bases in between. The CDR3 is CASSPRLTEAFF. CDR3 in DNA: TGTGCCAGCAGCCCCCGGTTAACTGAAGCTTTCTTT.

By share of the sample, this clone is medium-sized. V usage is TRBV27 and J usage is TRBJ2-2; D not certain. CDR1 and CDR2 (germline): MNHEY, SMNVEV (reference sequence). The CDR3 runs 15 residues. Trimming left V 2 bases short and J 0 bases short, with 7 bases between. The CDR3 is CASSLRPSNTGELFF. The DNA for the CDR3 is TGTGCCAGCAGTTTACGGCCTTCGAACACCGGGGAGCTGTTTTTT.

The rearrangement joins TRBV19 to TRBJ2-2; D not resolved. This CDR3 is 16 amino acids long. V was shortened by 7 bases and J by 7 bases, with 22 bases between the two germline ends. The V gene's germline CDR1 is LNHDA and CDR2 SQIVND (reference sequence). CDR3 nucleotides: TGTGCCAGTAAAGCTTTCGTGGCAGGCAATAACGGGGAGCTGTTTTTT. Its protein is CASKAFVAGNNGELFF.

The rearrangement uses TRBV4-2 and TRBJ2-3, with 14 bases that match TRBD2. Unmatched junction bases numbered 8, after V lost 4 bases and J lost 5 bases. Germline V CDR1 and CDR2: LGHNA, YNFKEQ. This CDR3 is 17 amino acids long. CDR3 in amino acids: CASSPGLAGAERDTQYF. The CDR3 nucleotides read TGTGCCAGCAGCCCGGGACTAGCGGGGGCCGAGCGAGATACGCAGTATTTT.